A selection of T cell receptor beta chains follows, all from one sample in a study of shared clonotypes between healthy human individuals. Assay: immunoSEQ multiplex PCR; the TCRdb copy retains only in-frame clones and omits some. The profile shows fewer than 600,000 clones, roughly 77% of them singletons. Input material: PBMCs. These receptors originate from a woman aged 35 to 49 in good health. Some clones in this sample may be carry-over from other donors' samples. Each CDR3 is given with its conserved first and last residue. Fields, in order: CDR3 length, V gene, D gene, J gene, clone size, CDR3 DNA, CDR3 protein. A D gene is named only where the DNA matches it firmly. Size values are once, few and many counts, or a class for expanded clones, and some rows have none.

13,TRBV6-5,TRBD1,TRBJ1-1,.,TGTGCCAGCACTGACAGGGGGTTAGCTGAAGCTTTCTTT,CASTDRGLAEAFF
15,TRBV2,.,TRBJ1-2,few,TGTGCCAGCAGTGGATCGGACAGCACCGACGATGGCTACACCTTC,CASSGSDSTDDGYTF
14,TRBV29-1,.,TRBJ2-2,.,TGCAGCGTTGAACAGGGAAAGAACACCGGGGAGCTGTTTTTT,CSVEQGKNTGELFF
16,TRBV7-2,.,TRBJ2-6,.,TGTGCCAGCAGCCTCAGGGGGGGTACTGGGGCCAACGTCCTGACTTTC,CASSLRGGTGANVLTF
16,TRBV5-8,TRBD2,TRBJ2-1,.,TGTGCCAGCAGCCCCGGACTAGCGGGAGGTAGGGATGAGCAGTTCTTC,CASSPGLAGGRDEQFF
14,TRBV10-3,TRBD2,TRBJ2-1,.,TGTGCCATCAAGGGACTAGCGGACTACAATGAGCAGTTCTTC,CAIKGLADYNEQFF
11,TRBV6-6,.,TRBJ2-7,.,TGTGCCAGCACGGGCCAATTGGAGCAGTACTTC,CASTGQLEQYF
18,TRBV2,TRBD2,TRBJ2-7,few,TGTGCCAGCAGTGAAGTGGGCCTGGAGTCTAGCGGAAACTACGAGCAGTACTTC,CASSEVGLESSGNYEQYF
16,TRBV30,TRBD2,TRBJ2-5,.,TGTGCCTGGAGTCCCGGGACTAGCGGGCGGCAAGAGACCCAGTACTTC,CAWSPGTSGRQETQYF
13,TRBV19,.,TRBJ1-3,.,TGTGCCAGTAGAACCTCTTCCGGAAACACCATATATTTT,CASRTSSGNTIYF
14,TRBV4-3,.,TRBJ1-1,.,TGCGCCAGCAGCCCGGGGCATTCGAACACTGAAGCTTTCTTT,CASSPGHSNTEAFF
14,TRBV7-2,TRBD1,TRBJ2-2,few,TGTGCCAGCAGTTGGACAGGGGGGACCGGGGAGCTGTTTTTT,CASSWTGGTGELFF
15,TRBV19,TRBD2,TRBJ2-7,.,TGTGCCAGTAGTTCCCGGGGGGTATCCCCCTACGAGCAGTACTTC,CASSSRGVSPYEQYF
16,TRBV6-4,TRBD2,TRBJ2-6,once,TGTGCCACCTCGACTAGCGGGAGCTCGGGGGCCAACGTCCTGACTTTC,CATSTSGSSGANVLTF
20,TRBV28,.,TRBJ2-6,.,TGTGCCAGCAGTTCCTCCCCCCCAGGACAAGGGGACACTGGGGCCAACGTCCTGACTTTC,CASSSSPPGQGDTGANVLTF
15,TRBV6-4,.,TRBJ2-3,.,TGTGCCAGCAGTGACTCAAAAGGGGGGATTGATACGCAGTATTTT,CASSDSKGGIDTQYF
15,TRBV9,.,TRBJ2-6,.,TGTGCCAGCAGCCGACAGGTGACTGGGGCCAACGTCCTGACTTTC,CASSRQVTGANVLTF
13,TRBV21-1,.,TRBJ1-1,.,TGTGCCAGCAGCAAAGAGCCGAACACTGAAGCTTTCTTT,CASSKEPNTEAFF
14,TRBV11-2,.,TRBJ1-1,.,TGTGCCAGCAGCTTATCCCAGGTAGACAGTGAAGCTTTCTTT,CASSLSQVDSEAFF
16,TRBV11-1,.,TRBJ1-1,.,TGTGCCAGCAGCCCATCAAATAGGGGGGAAAACACTGAAGCTTTCTTT,CASSPSNRGENTEAFF
13,TRBV18,.,TRBJ2-5,.,TGTGCCAGCTCACAGGGATTACAAGAGACCCAGTACTTC,CASSQGLQETQYF
15,TRBV18,.,TRBJ1-5,.,TGTGCCAGCTCACCACGTCCGGAAGGAAGTCAGCCCCAGCATTTT,CASSPRPEGSQPQHF
13,TRBV28,.,TRBJ2-7,few,TGTGCCAGCATGCCCAGTTTGGTCTACGAGCAGTACTTC,CASMPSLVYEQYF
16,TRBV13,.,TRBJ2-7,.,TGTGCCAGCAGCAGAGGAGGCGGATGGCCCTCCTACGAGCAGTACTTC,CASSRGGGWPSYEQYF
15,TRBV28,.,TRBJ1-5,.,TGTGCCAGCAGTTTAACGGGATCCAGTGGTCAGCCCCAGCATTTT,CASSLTGSSGQPQHF
13,TRBV7-3,.,TRBJ1-1,.,TGTGCCAGCAGCTTAGCGGGGCAGGCTGAAGCTTTCTTT,CASSLAGQAEAFF
15,TRBV7-9,TRBD2,TRBJ2-7,.,TGTGCCAGCAGCAGCCAGTGGACTAGCGGGAGAGGGCAGTACTTC,CASSSQWTSGRGQYF
14,TRBV5-1,.,TRBJ1-3,few,TGCGCCAGCAACCCCACAGGCTCTGGAAACACCATATATTTT,CASNPTGSGNTIYF
14,TRBV5-1,.,TRBJ2-7,few,TGCGCCAGCAGCTTACGGACTGCCTCGTACGAGCAGTACTTC,CASSLRTASYEQYF
14,TRBV4-2,.,TRBJ2-2,.,TGTGCCAGCACCACCACTCAGGGGGGCGGGGAGCTGTTTTTT,CASTTTQGGGELFF